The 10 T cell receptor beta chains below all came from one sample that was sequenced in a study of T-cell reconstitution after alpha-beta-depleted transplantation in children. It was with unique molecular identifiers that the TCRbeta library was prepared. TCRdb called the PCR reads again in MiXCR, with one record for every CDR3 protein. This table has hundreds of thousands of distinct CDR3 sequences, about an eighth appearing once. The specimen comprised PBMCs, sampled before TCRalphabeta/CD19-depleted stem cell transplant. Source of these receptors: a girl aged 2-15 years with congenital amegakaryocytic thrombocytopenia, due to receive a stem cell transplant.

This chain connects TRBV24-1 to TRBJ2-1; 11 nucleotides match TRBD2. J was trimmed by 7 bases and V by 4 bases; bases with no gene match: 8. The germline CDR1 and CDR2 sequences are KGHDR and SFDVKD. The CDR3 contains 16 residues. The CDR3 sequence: CATSEVTSGIENEQFF. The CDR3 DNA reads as TGTGCCACCAGTGAAGTGACTAGCGGGATAGAGAATGAGCAGTTCTTC.

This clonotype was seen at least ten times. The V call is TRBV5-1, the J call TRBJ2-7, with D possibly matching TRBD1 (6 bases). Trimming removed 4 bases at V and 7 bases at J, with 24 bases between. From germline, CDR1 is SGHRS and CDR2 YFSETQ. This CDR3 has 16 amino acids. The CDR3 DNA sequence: TGCGCCAGCAGCCCTGGTTTTAACAGGGACCTTTGGGAGCAGTACTTC. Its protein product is CASSPGFNRDLWEQYF.

The CDR3 nucleotides are TGCGCCAGCAGCGCACGCGTGGGCGGGACCCCCGTCGAGCAGTTCTTC. It encodes CASSARVGGTPVEQFF. This sequence joins TRBV5-1 and TRBJ2-1, with TRBD2 as a possible D gene (6 bases). This CDR3 comprises 16 residues. V lost 4 bases to trimming and J lost 10 bases, with 24 bases between them. Per germline, CDR1 SGHRS and CDR2 YFSETQ.

The CDR3 region has the DNA TGTGCCAGCAGTTCCCCTGGCGAGGCCGGGGAGCTGTTTTTT. It encodes CASSSPGEAGELFF. The rearrangement joins TRBV6-5 to TRBJ2-2; no definite D call. The V end was cut by 4 bases, the J end by 6 bases, with 12 bases between. Germline CDR1 MNHEY, CDR2 SVGAGI. The length of the CDR3 is 14 residues.

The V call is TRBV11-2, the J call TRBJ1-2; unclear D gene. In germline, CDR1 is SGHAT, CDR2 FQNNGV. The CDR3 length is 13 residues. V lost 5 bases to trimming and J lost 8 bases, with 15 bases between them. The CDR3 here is CASSPTHQVGYTF. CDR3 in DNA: TGTGCCAGCAGCCCCACGCACCAAGTGGGCTACACCTTC.

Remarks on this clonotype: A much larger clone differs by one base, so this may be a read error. CDR3 in amino acids: CASSESGTSESYEQYF. The CDR3 DNA reads as TGTGCCAGCAGCGAGTCCGGGACTAGCGAGTCCTACGAGCAGTACTTC. This rearrangement joins TRBV9 to TRBJ2-7; 10 bases line up with TRBD2. V lost 3 bases to trimming and J lost 1 base; unmatched junction nucleotides: 7. Germline V gene data show CDR1 as SGDLS and CDR2 as YYNGEE. This CDR3 spans 16 amino acids.

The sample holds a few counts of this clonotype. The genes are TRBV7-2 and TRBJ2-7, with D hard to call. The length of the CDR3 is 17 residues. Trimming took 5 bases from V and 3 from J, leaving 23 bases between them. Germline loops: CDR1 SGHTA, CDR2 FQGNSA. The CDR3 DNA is TGTGCCAGCAGCCTACCTAAAGGGATGGAGCTTTACTACGAGCAGTACTTC. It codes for CASSLPKGMELYYEQYF.

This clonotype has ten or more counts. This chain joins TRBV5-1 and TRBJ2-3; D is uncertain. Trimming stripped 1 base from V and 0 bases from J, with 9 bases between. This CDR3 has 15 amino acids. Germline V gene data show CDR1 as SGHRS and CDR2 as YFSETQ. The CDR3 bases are TGCGCCAGCAGCTTGACGACACAAAGCACAGATACGCAGTATTTT. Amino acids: CASSLTTQSTDTQYF.

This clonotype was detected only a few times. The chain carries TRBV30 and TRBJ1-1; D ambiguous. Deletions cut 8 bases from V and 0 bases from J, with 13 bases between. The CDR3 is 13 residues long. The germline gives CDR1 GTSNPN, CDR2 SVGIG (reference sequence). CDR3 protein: CALDTVMNTEAFF. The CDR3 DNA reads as TGTGCCCTGGATACAGTAATGAACACTGAAGCTTTCTTT. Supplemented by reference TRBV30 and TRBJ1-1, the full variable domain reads SQTIHQWPATLVQPVGSPLSLECTVEGTSNPNLYWYRQAAGRGLQLLFYSVGIGQISSEVPQNLSASRPQDRQFILSSKKLLLSDSGFYLCALDTVMNTEAFFGQGTRLTVV.

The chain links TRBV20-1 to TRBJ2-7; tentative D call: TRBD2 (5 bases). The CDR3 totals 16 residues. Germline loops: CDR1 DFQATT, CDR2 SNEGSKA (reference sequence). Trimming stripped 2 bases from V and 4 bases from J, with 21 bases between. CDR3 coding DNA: TGCAGTGCTAGAAGTCGAGGGAGCGGAGGCTTATACGAGCAGTACTTC. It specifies CSARSRGSGGLYEQYF.